These 5 T cell receptor beta chains were all obtained from the same sample, sequenced in a study of OX40 agonist ivuxolimab in advanced cancers. The assay was immunoSEQ multiplex PCR, and TCRdb's table has in-frame clones only and misses some. The table has tens of thousands of clones, roughly 84% seen once. Here the sequenced sample was CD4+ or CD8+ T cells sorted from blood, taken in a trial of the OX40 agonist ivuxolimab. The receptor source for this set is an adult with an advanced solid tumor such as melanoma, head and neck, liver or kidney cancer.

The chain recombines TRBV6-1 with TRBJ2-5, with TRBD2 matching 7 bases. Germline V lookup: CDR1 MNHNS, CDR2 SASEGT. Germline trimming cut 4 bases from V and 7 bases from J; bases unmatched to any gene: 9. The CDR3 length is 14 residues. CDR3 in amino acids: CASSVSGSHGTQYF. CDR3 DNA: TGTGCCAGCAGTGTTAGCGGGTCTCACGGGACCCAGTACTTC.

The chain combines TRBV7-2 with TRBJ1-2, with D possibly being TRBD1 (5 bases). V dropped 2 bases and J dropped 4 bases, with 11 bases sitting between them. CDR1 is SGHTA and CDR2 is FQGNSA in the germline V gene. CDR3 length: 14 residues. DNA for the CDR3: TGTGCCAGCAGCTTAATTCGGGACGGCTATGGCTACACCTTC. Residues: CASSLIRDGYGYTF.

V usage is TRBV4-1 and J usage is TRBJ2-1, with TRBD1 matching 7 bases. Germline CDR1 reads MGHRA; CDR2 reads YSYEKL. This CDR3 contains 16 residues. The trim removed 0 bases at V and 6 bases at J, leaving 8 bases unmatched. The CDR3 loop is CASSQEKRQGINEQFF. The CDR3 DNA follows: TGCGCCAGCAGCCAAGAAAAGAGACAGGGTATCAATGAGCAGTTCTTC.

Of note for this clone: At one end the junction does not follow the germline gene, possibly because of a read error. This rearrangement joins TRBV5-1 to TRBJ2-7; 7 nucleotides agree with TRBD2. Germline CDR1 reads SGHRS; CDR2 reads YFSETQ. The CDR3 runs to 13 residues. CDR3 in amino acids: CASSWGRAKRMNF. The CDR3 DNA sequence: TGTGCCAGCAGCTGGGGGAGGGCTAAGCGGATGAACTTC.

This chain links TRBV19 with TRBJ2-2, with 9 bases lining up with TRBD1. Germline CDR1 and CDR2: LNHDA and SQIVND (reference sequence). V was clipped by 6 bases and J by 2 bases; unmatched bases: 4. The CDR3 is 15 amino acids. CDR3 loop: CASRTQGANTGELFF. The DNA of the CDR3 is TGTGCCAGTAGGACACAGGGGGCTAACACCGGGGAGCTGTTTTTT.